This entry lists 7 T cell receptor beta chains sequenced from one sample in a study of vaccination and CD4 T cells after COVID-19. TCRdb reprocessed the PCR reads with MiXCR, giving one entry per CDR3 protein. This sample has 20,000 to 30,000 distinct CDR3 sequences; 45% to 65% occur once, and the top ten carry roughly 1%. This specimen consisted of CD4+ T cells from blood, obtained before SARS-CoV-2 vaccination. The source is a human donor who had recovered from COVID-19.

The chain combines TRBV7-9 with TRBJ1-1; D might be TRBD1 (6 bases). The V end was cut by 2 bases, the J end by 5 bases, with 15 bases between. This CDR3 comprises 15 residues. Germline V gene lookup returns CDR1 SEHNR and CDR2 FQNEAQ (reference sequence). CDR3 loop: CASSLHGGGKTEAFF. CDR3 nucleotides: TGTGCCAGCAGCTTACACGGGGGGGGCAAAACTGAAGCTTTCTTT.

The V and J genes are TRBV6-1 and TRBJ2-3; 8 nucleotides agree with TRBD2. V shed 1 base and J 6 bases; nucleotides not matched to a gene: 0. The CDR3 is made up of 13 amino acids. Per germline, CDR1 MNHNS and CDR2 SASEGT. Here the CDR3 reads CASSEGGRDTQYF. CDR3 DNA: TGTGCCAGCAGTGAAGGCGGGAGGGATACGCAGTATTTT.

The chain employs TRBV7-9 and TRBJ2-1; TRBD2 agrees at 10 bases. Trimming removed 3 bases from V and 7 bases from J; junction bases left unmatched: 9. The CDR3 is made up of 16 amino acids. Germline V gives CDR1 SEHNR, CDR2 FQNEAQ (reference sequence). The chain's CDR3 is CASSLFLAGVGNEQFF. In nucleotides, the CDR3 is TGTGCCAGCAGCTTGTTTCTAGCGGGAGTAGGGAATGAGCAGTTCTTC.

The chain is built from TRBV7-2 and TRBJ1-5; D gene unclear. Germline CDR1 and CDR2: SGHTA and FQGNSA. The CDR3 consists of 13 residues. Between the trimmed V and J ends, which lost 4 bases and 0 bases, there was a span of 4 bases. In DNA, the CDR3 is TGTGCCAGCAGCTGGGGTAGCAATCAGCCCCAGCATTTT. It codes for CASSWGSNQPQHF.

This chain joins TRBV19 and TRBJ1-1; TRBD1 aligns across 7 bases. V lost 6 bases to trimming and J lost 3 bases; unmatched junction nucleotides: 7. The germline V gene has CDR1 LNHDA and CDR2 SQIVND (reference sequence). The CDR3 is 14 amino acids. The CDR3 sequence is CASRVIQGHTEAFF. CDR3 DNA: TGTGCCAGTAGGGTCATACAGGGGCACACTGAAGCTTTCTTT.

The chain uses TRBV12-3 or TRBV12-4 and TRBJ2-3; D is ambiguous. The CDR3 spans 13 residues. Trimming stripped 7 bases from V and 9 bases from J, with 17 bases between. CDR3 in amino acids: CASTVSLAYTQYF. CDR3 in DNA: TGTGCCAGCACCGTTTCCTTGGCATACACGCAGTATTTT.

In its sample, this clonotype was seen once. The V and J genes are TRBV28 and TRBJ2-7; TRBD2 matches 7 bases. The CDR3 is made up of 14 amino acids. The junction had 3 bases not matched to a gene; V was cut back by 2 bases and J by 2 bases. Germline V lookup: CDR1 MDHEN, CDR2 SYDVKM. The DNA of the CDR3 is TGTGCCAGCAGTTTACCTAGCGGACCCTACGAGCAGTACTTC. Protein product: CASSLPSGPYEQYF.